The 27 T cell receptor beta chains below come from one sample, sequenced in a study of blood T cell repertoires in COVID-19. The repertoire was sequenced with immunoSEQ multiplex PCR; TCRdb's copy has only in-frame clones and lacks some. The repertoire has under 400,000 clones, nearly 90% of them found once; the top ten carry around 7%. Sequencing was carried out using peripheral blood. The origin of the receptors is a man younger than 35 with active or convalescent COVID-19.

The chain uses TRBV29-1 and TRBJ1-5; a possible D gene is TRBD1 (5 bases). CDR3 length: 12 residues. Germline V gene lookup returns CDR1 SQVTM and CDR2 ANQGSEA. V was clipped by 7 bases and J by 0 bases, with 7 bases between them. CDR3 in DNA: TGCAGCGCGCAGGGTAGCAATCAGCCCCAGCATTTT. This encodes CSAQGSNQPQHF.

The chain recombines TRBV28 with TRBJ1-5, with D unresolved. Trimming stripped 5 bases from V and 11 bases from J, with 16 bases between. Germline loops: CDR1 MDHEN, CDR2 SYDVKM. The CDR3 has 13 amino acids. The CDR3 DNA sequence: TGTGCCAGCAGTACAATTACGGGGAAGACCCAGCATTTT. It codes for CASSTITGKTQHF.

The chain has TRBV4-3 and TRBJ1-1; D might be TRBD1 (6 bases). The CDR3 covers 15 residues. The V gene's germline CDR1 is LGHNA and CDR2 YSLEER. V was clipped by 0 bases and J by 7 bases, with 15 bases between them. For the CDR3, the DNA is TGCGCCAGCAGCCAAGATGTGTCAGGGGAGCTTGAAGCTTTCTTT. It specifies CASSQDVSGELEAFF.

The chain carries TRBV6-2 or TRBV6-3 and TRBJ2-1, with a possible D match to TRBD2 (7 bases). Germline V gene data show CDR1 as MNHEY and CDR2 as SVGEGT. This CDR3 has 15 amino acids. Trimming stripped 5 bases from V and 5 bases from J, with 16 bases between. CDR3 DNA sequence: TGTGCCAGCAGTGTTCCGGGGGGCCTGAACAATGAGCAGTTCTTC. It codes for CASSVPGGLNNEQFF.

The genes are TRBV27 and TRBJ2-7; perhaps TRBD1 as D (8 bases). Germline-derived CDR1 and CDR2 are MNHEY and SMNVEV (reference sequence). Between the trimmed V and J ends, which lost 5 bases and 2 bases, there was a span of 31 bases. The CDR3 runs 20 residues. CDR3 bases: TGTGCCAGCAGTCTCGCTTATGGACAGGGAGGGTTGGGACCAACCTACGAGCAGTACTTC. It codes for CASSLAYGQGGLGPTYEQYF.

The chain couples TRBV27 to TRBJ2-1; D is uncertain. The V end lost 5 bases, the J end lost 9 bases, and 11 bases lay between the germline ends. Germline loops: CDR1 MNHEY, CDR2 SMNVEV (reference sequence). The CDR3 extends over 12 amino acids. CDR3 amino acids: CASSLWRGEQFF. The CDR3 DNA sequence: TGTGCCAGCAGTCTCTGGCGCGGTGAGCAGTTCTTC.

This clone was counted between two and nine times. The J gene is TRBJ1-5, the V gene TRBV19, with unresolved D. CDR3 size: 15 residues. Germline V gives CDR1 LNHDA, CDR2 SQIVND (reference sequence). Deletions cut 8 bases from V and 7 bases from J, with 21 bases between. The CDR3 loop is CASWPLGVARQPQHF. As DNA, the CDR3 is TGTGCCAGTTGGCCCCTCGGAGTAGCACGGCAGCCCCAGCATTTT.

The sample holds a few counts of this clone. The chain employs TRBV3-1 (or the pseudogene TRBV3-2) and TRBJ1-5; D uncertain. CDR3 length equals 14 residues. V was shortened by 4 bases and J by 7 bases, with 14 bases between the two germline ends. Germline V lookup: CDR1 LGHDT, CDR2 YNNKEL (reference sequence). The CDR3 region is CASSRSAARQPQHF. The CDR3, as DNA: TGTGCCAGCAGCCGGTCGGCAGCTAGACAGCCCCAGCATTTT.

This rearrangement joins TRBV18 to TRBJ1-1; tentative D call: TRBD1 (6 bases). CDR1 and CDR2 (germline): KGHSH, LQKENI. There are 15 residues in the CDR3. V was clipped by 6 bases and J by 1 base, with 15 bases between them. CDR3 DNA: TGTGCCAGCTCCCCCCGGGGGGCGCAGAACACTGAAGCTTTCTTT. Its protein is CASSPRGAQNTEAFF. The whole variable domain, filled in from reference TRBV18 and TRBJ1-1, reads NAGVMQNPRHLVRRRGQEARLRCSPMKGHSHVYWYRQLPEEGLKFMVYLQKENIIDESGMPKERFSAEFPKEGPSILRIQQVVRGDSAAYFCASSPRGAQNTEAFFGQGTRLTVV.

The CDR3 here is CASSQGATTSSSYEQYF. The CDR3 DNA follows: TGTGCCAGCAGCCAAGGGGCTACGACTAGTAGCTCCTACGAGCAGTACTTC. The rearrangement links TRBV3-1 (or the pseudogene TRBV3-2) to TRBJ2-7; perhaps TRBD2 as D (6 bases). This CDR3 comprises 17 residues. With 1 base removed from V and 0 bases from J, the gap between germline ends came to 16 bases. CDR1 is LGHDT and CDR2 is YNNKEL in the germline V gene (reference sequence).

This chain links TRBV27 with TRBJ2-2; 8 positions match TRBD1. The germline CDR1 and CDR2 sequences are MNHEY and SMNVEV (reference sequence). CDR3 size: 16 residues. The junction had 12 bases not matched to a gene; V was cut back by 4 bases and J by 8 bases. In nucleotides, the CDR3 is TGTGCCAGCAGTTACAGCGGACAGGGCAAGTGGGGGGAGCTGTTTTTT. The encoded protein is CASSYSGQGKWGELFF.

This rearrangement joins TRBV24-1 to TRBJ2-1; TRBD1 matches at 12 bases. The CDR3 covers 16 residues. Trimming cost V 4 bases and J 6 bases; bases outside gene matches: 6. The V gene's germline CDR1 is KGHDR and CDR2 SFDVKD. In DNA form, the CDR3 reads TGTGCCACCAGTGAACGGGACAGGGGGCTTCGCAATGAGCAGTTCTTC. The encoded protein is CATSERDRGLRNEQFF.

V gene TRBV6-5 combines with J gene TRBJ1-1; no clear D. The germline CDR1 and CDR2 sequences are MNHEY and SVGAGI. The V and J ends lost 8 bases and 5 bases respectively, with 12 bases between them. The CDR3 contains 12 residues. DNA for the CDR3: TGTGCCAGCCTAGATGCTCGGACTGAAGCTTTCTTT. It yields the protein CASLDARTEAFF.

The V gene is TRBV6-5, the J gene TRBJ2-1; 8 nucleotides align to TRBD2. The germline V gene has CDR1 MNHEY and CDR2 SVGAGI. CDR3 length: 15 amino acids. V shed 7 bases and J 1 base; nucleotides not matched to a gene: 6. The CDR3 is CASTYRGGSYNEQFF. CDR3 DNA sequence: TGTGCCAGCACATACCGGGGGGGTTCCTACAATGAGCAGTTCTTC.

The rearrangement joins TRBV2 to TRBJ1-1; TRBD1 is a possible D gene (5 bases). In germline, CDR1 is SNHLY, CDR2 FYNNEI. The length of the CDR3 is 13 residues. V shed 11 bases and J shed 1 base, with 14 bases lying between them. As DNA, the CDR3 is TGTGCCCGCCGGGGGGGAAAGAACACTGAAGCTTTCTTT. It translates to CARRGGKNTEAFF.

DNA for the CDR3: TGCAGCGTTGTGGTGACAGGGGGCTACGAGCAGTACTTC. It translates to CSVVVTGGYEQYF. This chain uses TRBV29-1 with TRBJ2-7; 9 bases match TRBD1. The length of the CDR3 is 13 residues. The V gene end was trimmed by 4 bases and the J gene end by 3 bases; junction bases not matched to a gene: 4. Per the germline V gene, CDR1 is SQVTM and CDR2 is ANQGSEA.

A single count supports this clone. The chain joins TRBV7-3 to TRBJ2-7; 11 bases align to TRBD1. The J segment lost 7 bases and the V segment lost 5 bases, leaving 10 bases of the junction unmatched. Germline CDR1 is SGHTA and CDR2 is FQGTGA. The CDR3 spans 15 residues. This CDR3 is CASSAGTGGAWEQYF. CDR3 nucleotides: TGTGCCAGCAGCGCCGGGACAGGGGGAGCGTGGGAGCAGTACTTC. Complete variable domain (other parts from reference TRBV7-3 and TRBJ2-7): GAGVSQTPSNKVTEKGKYVELRCDPISGHTALYWYRQSLGQGPEFLIYFQGTGAADDSGLPNDRFFAVRPEGSVSTLKIQRTERGDSAVYLCASSAGTGGAWEQYFGPGTRLTVT.

In nucleotides, the CDR3 is TGTGCCACCAGCAGACCCGCGGGGGCAGACTCCTACAATGAGCAGTTCTTC. Amino acid sequence: CATSRPAGADSYNEQFF. V usage is TRBV15 and J usage is TRBJ2-1; weak D call: TRBD2 (7 bases). Germline loops: CDR1 LNHNV, CDR2 YYDKDF (reference sequence). The CDR3 is made up of 17 amino acids. Trimming removed 2 bases from V and 0 bases from J, with 14 bases in between.

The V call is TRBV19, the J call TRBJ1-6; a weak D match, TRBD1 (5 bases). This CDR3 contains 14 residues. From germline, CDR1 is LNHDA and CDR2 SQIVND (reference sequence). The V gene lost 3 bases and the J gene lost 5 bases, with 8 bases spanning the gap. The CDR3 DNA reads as TGTGCCAGTAGTATCGGACATCATAATTCACCCCTCCACTTT. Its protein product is CASSIGHHNSPLHF.

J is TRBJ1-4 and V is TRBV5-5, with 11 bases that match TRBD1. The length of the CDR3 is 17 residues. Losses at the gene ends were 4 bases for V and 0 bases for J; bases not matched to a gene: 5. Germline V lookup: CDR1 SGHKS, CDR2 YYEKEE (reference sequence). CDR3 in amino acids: CASSPRTGGSTNEKLFF. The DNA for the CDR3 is TGTGCCAGCAGCCCTAGGACAGGGGGCTCAACTAATGAAAAACTGTTTTTT.

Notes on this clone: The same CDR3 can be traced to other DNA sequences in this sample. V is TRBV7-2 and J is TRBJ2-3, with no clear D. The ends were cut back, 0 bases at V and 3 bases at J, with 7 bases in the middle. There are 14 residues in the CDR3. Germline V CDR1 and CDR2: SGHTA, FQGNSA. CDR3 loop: CASSLARRTDTQYF. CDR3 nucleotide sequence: TGTGCCAGCAGCTTAGCGCGCCGGACAGATACGCAGTATTTT.

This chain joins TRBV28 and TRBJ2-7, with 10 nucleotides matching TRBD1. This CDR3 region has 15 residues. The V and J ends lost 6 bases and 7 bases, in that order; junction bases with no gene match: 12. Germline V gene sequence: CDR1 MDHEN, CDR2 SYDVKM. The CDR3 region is CASRNRDRGYREQYF. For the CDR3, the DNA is TGTGCCAGCAGAAACCGGGACAGGGGCTACAGGGAGCAGTACTTC.

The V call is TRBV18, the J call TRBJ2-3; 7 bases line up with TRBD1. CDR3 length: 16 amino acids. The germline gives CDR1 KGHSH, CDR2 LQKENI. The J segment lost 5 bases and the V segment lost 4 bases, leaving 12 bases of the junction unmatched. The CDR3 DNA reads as TGTGCCAGCTCACTGACCGAGGCAGGGGGAAGAGATACGCAGTATTTT. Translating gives CASSLTEAGGRDTQYF.

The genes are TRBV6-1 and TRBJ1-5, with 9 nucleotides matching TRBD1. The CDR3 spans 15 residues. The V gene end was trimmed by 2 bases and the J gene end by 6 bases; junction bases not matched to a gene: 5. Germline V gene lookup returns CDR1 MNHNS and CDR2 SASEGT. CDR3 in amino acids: CASSERGQGRQPQHF. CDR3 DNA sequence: TGTGCCAGCAGTGAAAGGGGACAGGGCCGTCAGCCCCAGCATTTT.

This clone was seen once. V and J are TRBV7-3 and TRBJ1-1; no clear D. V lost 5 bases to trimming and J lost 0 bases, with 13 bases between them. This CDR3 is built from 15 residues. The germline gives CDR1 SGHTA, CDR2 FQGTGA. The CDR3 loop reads CASSSTAELNTEAFF. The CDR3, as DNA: TGTGCCAGCAGCAGCACCGCCGAGCTGAACACTGAAGCTTTCTTT.

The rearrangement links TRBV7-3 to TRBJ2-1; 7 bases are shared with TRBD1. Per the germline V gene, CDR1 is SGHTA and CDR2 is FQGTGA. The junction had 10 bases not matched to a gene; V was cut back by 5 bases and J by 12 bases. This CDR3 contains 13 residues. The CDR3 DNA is TGTGCCAGCAGCCCAGGGACAGAATCGGGGCAGTTCTTC. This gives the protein CASSPGTESGQFF. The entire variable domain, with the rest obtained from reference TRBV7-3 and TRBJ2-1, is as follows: GAGVSQTPSNKVTEKGKYVELRCDPISGHTALYWYRQSLGQGPEFLIYFQGTGAADDSGLPNDRFFAVRPEGSVSTLKIQRTERGDSAVYLCASSPGTESGQFFGPGTRLTVL.

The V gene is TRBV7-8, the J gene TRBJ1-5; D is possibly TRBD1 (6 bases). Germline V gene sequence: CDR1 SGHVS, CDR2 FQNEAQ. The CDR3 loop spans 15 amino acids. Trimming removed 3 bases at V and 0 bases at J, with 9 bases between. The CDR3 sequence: CASSFGQYSNQPQHF. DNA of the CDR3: TGTGCCAGCAGCTTCGGACAGTATAGCAATCAGCCCCAGCATTTT.